This is a list of T cell receptor beta chains from one sample in a study of blood T cell repertoires in COVID-19. Produced via immunoSEQ multiplex PCR; TCRdb's table is partial and in-frame only. The table records 110,000 to 150,000 clones, roughly three quarters of them present only once. The sample taken for sequencing was PBMCs or T cells enriched from blood (not recorded which). The receptors stem from a woman in her fifties or sixties who had recovered from COVID-19. The CDR3 runs from the conserved cysteine through the conserved F or W. The D gene is left open where the match is weak. Clone sizes are given selectively: once, few, many, or a class where the clone is expanded.

v_call,j_call,d_call,clone_size,cdr3_nt,cdr3_aa
TRBV3-1/TRBV3-2,TRBJ1-2,NA,many,TGTGCCAGCAGCCTCCCCGGGACACGTTATGGCTACACCTTC,CASSLPGTRYGYTF
TRBV13,TRBJ1-1,NA,NA,TGTGCCAGCAGCTTAGGCCTCCCTGACACTGAAGCTTTCTTT,CASSLGLPDTEAFF
TRBV7-3,TRBJ2-1,TRBD2,NA,TGTGCCAGCAGCACGGGACTAGGGGCTGAGCAGTTCTTC,CASSTGLGAEQFF
TRBV15,TRBJ1-4,TRBD1,NA,TGTGCCACCAGCAGGGCGACAGGGACTAATGAAAAACTGTTTTTT,CATSRATGTNEKLFF
TRBV19,TRBJ1-1,NA,once,TGTGCCAGTAGTATAGGACCGGGCACTGAAGCTTTCTTT,CASSIGPGTEAFF
TRBV19,TRBJ2-7,TRBD1,NA,TGTGCCAGTAGACACGGGACAGCGAGCTCCTACGAGCAGTACTTC,CASRHGTASSYEQYF
TRBV7-3,TRBJ2-2,NA,NA,TGTGCCAGCAGCTTAGGCAAAAACACCGGGGAGCTGTTTTTT,CASSLGKNTGELFF
TRBV6-5,TRBJ1-2,TRBD1,NA,TGTGCCAGCAGTTCTAGACAGGGCCGGGCCAACTATGGCTACACCTTC,CASSSRQGRANYGYTF
TRBV5-1,TRBJ1-1,NA,NA,TGCGCCAGCAGCTTGTCGACAGGAAACACTGAAGCTTTCTTT,CASSLSTGNTEAFF
TRBV3-1/TRBV3-2,TRBJ1-6,NA,NA,TGTGCCAGCAGCCCGGACGGGGGGGCCTATTCACCCCTCCACTTT,CASSPDGGAYSPLHF
TRBV5-5,TRBJ1-2,NA,NA,TGTGCCAGCAGCCTAGCGGGTAACTATGGCTACACCTTC,CASSLAGNYGYTF
TRBV7-9,TRBJ1-6,TRBD1,NA,TGTGCCAGCAGCTCGACAGGGGTAGGGTCACCCCTCCACTTT,CASSSTGVGSPLHF
TRBV7-9,TRBJ2-2,TRBD1,NA,TGTGCCAGCAGCTTGGGGGATCCGACAGGGAAGCTGTTTTTT,CASSLGDPTGKLFF
TRBV3-1/TRBV3-2,TRBJ1-5,NA,NA,TGTGCCAGCAGCGGAGGACGGACAGCCAGCAATCAGCCCCAGCATTTT,CASSGGRTASNQPQHF
TRBV4-1,TRBJ1-6,NA,NA,TGCGCCAGCAGCCACGCGGACAGACCTTATAGTTCACCCCTCCACTTT,CASSHADRPYSSPLHF
TRBV5-1,TRBJ2-3,TRBD2,NA,TGCGCCAGTAGCGGGGGCATAGAGACAGATACGCAGTATTTT,CASSGGIETDTQYF
TRBV21-1,TRBJ2-5,NA,few,TGTGCCAGCCCTTTGGAGACCCAGTACTTC,CASPLETQYF
TRBV5-1,TRBJ2-5,NA,NA,TGCGCCAGCAGCTCCCGGGTTGGTGTGGAGACCCAGTACTTC,CASSSRVGVETQYF
TRBV30,TRBJ1-2,TRBD1,NA,TGTGCCTGGCGCCGGGACAGGGCAGTGAAGAACTATGGCTACACCTTC,CAWRRDRAVKNYGYTF
TRBV2,TRBJ1-3,TRBD1,NA,TGTGCCAGCAGCGAAGGGACAGCCTCTGGAAACACCATATATTTT,CASSEGTASGNTIYF
TRBV19,TRBJ1-1,TRBD1,NA,TGTGCCAGTAGTATGGGCCAGGGGGTAACTGAAGCTTTCTTT,CASSMGQGVTEAFF
TRBV6-5,TRBJ2-3,TRBD1,NA,TGTGCCAGCACGTCAAGCAGGGGGCAAGATACGCAGTATTTT,CASTSSRGQDTQYF
TRBV6-5,TRBJ2-5,NA,NA,TGTGCCAGCAGGATCAGGGTACAAGAGACCCAGTACTTC,CASRIRVQETQYF
TRBV11-2,TRBJ2-7,TRBD1,NA,TGTGCCAGCAGCCGGGGACAGGGCGTAGGCTACGAGCAGTACTTC,CASSRGQGVGYEQYF
TRBV19,TRBJ2-1,TRBD2,few,TGTGCCAGTAGTATCCTTTCCCTAGCGGGGTTCTATGAGCAGTTCTTC,CASSILSLAGFYEQFF
TRBV7-3,TRBJ2-1,TRBD1,once,TGTGCCAGCAGCTTGGGCGGGACAGGGGACAATGAGCAGTTCTTC,CASSLGGTGDNEQFF
TRBV14,TRBJ2-1,NA,NA,TGTGCCAGCAGCCAAGATCTTGGAGGGGGCCAGTTCTTC,CASSQDLGGGQFF
TRBV5-1,TRBJ1-6,NA,NA,TGCGCCAGCAGCTTGGGGCAGGGGAATTCACCCCTCCACTTT,CASSLGQGNSPLHF
TRBV6-6,TRBJ1-2,NA,NA,TGTGCCAGCAGTCCCCAACGGGGTACCTACACAAACTATGGCTACACCTTC,CASSPQRGTYTNYGYTF
TRBV10-1,TRBJ2-5,TRBD1,few,TGCGCCAGCAATGAGGGGGCCTTTCAAGAGACCCAGTACTTC,CASNEGAFQETQYF
TRBV7-3,TRBJ1-1,NA,few,TGTGCCAGCAGCACGACAGCGAACACTGAAGCTTTCTTT,CASSTTANTEAFF
TRBV7-9,TRBJ1-4,TRBD1,NA,TGTGCCAGCAGCACATGGACAGGCCTAGGCTGGGAAAAACTGTTTTTT,CASSTWTGLGWEKLFF
TRBV6-5,TRBJ1-2,TRBD1,NA,TGTGCCAGCACTCCCGTGGGGCAGGGACAGGGGAACTTC,CASTPVGQGQGNF
TRBV7-2,TRBJ1-1,NA,NA,TGTGCCAGCGCCCGCGGGGGCTATGACACTGAAGCTTTCTTT,CASARGGYDTEAFF
TRBV28,TRBJ1-1,NA,NA,TGTGCCAGCAGTTGGGGTGGGGGGGGCACTGAAGCTTTCTTT,CASSWGGGGTEAFF
TRBV27,TRBJ1-1,NA,NA,TGTGCCAGCAGTTTATTTTGGCGGGGTGAAGCTTTCTTT,CASSLFWRGEAFF
TRBV6-2/TRBV6-3,TRBJ2-1,NA,NA,TGTGCCAGCAGTTATAGCTATGAGCAGTTCTTC,CASSYSYEQFF
TRBV5-1,TRBJ2-7,NA,few,TGCGCCAGCAGCTTTGGGAGCCTTCCCTCCTACGAGCAGTACTTC,CASSFGSLPSYEQYF
TRBV5-1,TRBJ2-3,TRBD2,NA,TGCGCCAGCAGCTCGGGCGGGGGGCCACCAGATACGCAGTATTTT,CASSSGGGPPDTQYF
TRBV6-1,TRBJ1-5,NA,NA,TGTGCCAGCAGTGAAGCGGTGGGCAGGGTTCATCAGCCCCAGCATTTT,CASSEAVGRVHQPQHF
TRBV7-9,TRBJ2-3,TRBD1,NA,TGTGCCAGCAGCTGGACAGGGGACATCCGTGATACGCAGTATTTT,CASSWTGDIRDTQYF
TRBV24-1,TRBJ1-5,TRBD1,NA,TGTGCCACCAGTCCGGGACAGGGTGGCAATCAGCCCCAGCATTTT,CATSPGQGGNQPQHF
TRBV9,TRBJ2-3,TRBD2,NA,TGTGCCAGCAGCGTAGCTCTGGCTACTAGCGGGGGGTTGTCAGATACGCAGTATTTT,CASSVALATSGGLSDTQYF
TRBV3-1/TRBV3-2,TRBJ2-1,TRBD2,NA,TGTGCCAGCAGCCTCGGGACTAGCGGGGTAGAGCAGTTCTTC,CASSLGTSGVEQFF
TRBV13,TRBJ1-1,NA,NA,TGTGCCAGCAGCTTAGGCGGGGGCACTGAAGCTTTCTTT,CASSLGGGTEAFF
TRBV6-5,TRBJ2-7,TRBD1,NA,TGTGCCAGCACCCGGGACAGCTCCTACGAGCAGTACTTC,CASTRDSSYEQYF